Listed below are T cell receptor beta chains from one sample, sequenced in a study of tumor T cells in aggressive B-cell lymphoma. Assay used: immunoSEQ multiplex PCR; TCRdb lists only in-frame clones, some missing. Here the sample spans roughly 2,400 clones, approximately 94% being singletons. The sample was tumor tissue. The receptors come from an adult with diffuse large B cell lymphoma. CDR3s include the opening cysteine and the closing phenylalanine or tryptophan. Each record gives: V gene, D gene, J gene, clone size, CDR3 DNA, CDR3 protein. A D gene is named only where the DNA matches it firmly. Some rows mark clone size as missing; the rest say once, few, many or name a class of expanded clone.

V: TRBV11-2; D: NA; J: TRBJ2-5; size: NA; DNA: TGTGCCAGCAGCTTAGCCGGGACTCAAGAGACCCAGTACTTC; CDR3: CASSLAGTQETQYF
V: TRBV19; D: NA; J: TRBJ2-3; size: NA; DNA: TGTGCCAGTAGGAGGCTGAGCAGGGGAAACGGAGATACGCAGTATTTT; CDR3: CASRRLSRGNGDTQYF
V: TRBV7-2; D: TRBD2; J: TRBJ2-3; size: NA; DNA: TGTGCCAGCAGCCTGGGACTAGCGGGGGGCCTGACAGATACGCAGTATTTT; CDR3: CASSLGLAGGLTDTQYF
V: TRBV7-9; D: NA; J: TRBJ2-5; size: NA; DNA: TGTGCCAGCAGCTTAGAGCGGAGGGGAAGACAAGAGACCCAGTACTTC; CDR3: CASSLERRGRQETQYF
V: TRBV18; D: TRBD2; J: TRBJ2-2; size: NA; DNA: TGTGCCAGCTCACCCTTCCCGGGACTAGCGGGAGGTAGCACCGGGGAGCTGTTTTTT; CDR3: CASSPFPGLAGGSTGELFF
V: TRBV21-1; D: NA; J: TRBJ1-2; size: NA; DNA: TGTGCCAGCAGCTTCTACAGGTCCCTCCCCTATGGCTACACCTTC; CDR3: CASSFYRSLPYGYTF
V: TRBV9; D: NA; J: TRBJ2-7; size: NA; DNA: TGTGCCAGCAGCCCGCGGGACGCGGTAGCCTACGAGCAGTACTTC; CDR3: CASSPRDAVAYEQYF
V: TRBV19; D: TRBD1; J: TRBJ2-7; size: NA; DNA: TGTGCCAGTAGTATGGCGGGGACAGGGTCCTACGAGCAGTACTTC; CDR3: CASSMAGTGSYEQYF
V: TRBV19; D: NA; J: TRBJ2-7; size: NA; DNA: TGTGCCAGTAGTAAGCTGCATCTGGGGCTCCCCTACGAGCAGTACTTC; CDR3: CASSKLHLGLPYEQYF
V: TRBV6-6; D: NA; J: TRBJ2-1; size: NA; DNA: TGTGCCAGCACTCCAGGCTCCTACAATGAGCAGTTCTTC; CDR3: CASTPGSYNEQFF
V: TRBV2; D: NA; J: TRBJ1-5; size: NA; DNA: TGTGCCAGCGGGAGACAAATAAGCAATCAGCCCCAGCATTTT; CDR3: CASGRQISNQPQHF
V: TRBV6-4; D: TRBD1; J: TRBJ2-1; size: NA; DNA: TGTGCCAGCAGTACACTCCCGGGACAGGGGGAGGTCTTC; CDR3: CASSTLPGQGEVF
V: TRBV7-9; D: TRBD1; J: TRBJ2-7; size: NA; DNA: TGTGCCAGCAGCCCTTGGACAGGGGGCGTCTACGAGCAGTACTTC; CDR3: CASSPWTGGVYEQYF
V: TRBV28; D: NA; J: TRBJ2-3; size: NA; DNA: TGTGCCAGCAGTCAAGCGGGGGGCAGGGGGCTCTCGCAGTATTTT; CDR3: CASSQAGGRGLSQYF
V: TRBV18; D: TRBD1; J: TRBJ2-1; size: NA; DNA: TGTGCCAGCTCACCTCTACCGGGACAGGCGGTTTACAATGAGCAGTTCTTC; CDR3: CASSPLPGQAVYNEQFF
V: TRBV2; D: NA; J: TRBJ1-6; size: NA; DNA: TGTGCCAGCAGAGTTGCCGGGGATTCACCCCTCCACTTT; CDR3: CASRVAGDSPLHF
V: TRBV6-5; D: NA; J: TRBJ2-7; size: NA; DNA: TGTGCCAGCAGTTACAACAGGGCCCCCTATCAGTACTTC; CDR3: CASSYNRAPYQYF
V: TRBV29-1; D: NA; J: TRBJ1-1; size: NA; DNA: TGCAGCGTTGACAGGCGCATGAACACTGAAGCTTTCTTT; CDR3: CSVDRRMNTEAFF
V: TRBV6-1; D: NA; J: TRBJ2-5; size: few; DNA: TGTGCCAGCACCCGAGTGGGGGCAGGTACAGAGACCCAGTACTTC; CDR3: CASTRVGAGTETQYF
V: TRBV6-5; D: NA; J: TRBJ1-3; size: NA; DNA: TGTGCCAGCAGTCCAGTACAGGGTCGGGGAAACACCATATATTTT; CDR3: CASSPVQGRGNTIYF
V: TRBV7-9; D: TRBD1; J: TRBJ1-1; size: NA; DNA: TGTGCCAGCAGCTTTACAGGGGAGACTGAAGCTTTCTTT; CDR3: CASSFTGETEAFF
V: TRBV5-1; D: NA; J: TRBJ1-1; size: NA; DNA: TGCGCCAGCAGCGGGAAGGACAGTGGCACTGAAGCTTTCTTT; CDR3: CASSGKDSGTEAFF
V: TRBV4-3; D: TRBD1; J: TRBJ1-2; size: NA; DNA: TGCGCCAGCAGCCAGCCGGGACAGGGCATCTATGGCTACACCTTC; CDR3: CASSQPGQGIYGYTF
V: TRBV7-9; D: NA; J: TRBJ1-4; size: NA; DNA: TGTGCCAGCAGCTTAGGGGGGGGGAAAAAACTGTTTTTT; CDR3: CASSLGGGKKLFF
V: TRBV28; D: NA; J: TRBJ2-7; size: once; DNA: TGTGCCAGCACCACGGGGGTGGCGGGCGAGCAGTACTTC; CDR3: CASTTGVAGEQYF
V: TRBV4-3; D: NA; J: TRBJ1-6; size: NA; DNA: TGCGCCAGCAGCCAAGATCCGATGAGCTCCTATAATTCACCCCTCCACTTT; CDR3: CASSQDPMSSYNSPLHF
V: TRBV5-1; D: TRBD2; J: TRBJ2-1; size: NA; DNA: TGCGCCAGCAGCTTGTTGGCGGGAGGGTTCAATGAGCAGTTCTTC; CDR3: CASSLLAGGFNEQFF
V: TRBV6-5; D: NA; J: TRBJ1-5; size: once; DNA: TGTGCCAGCAGTTCCACTTCGACAGCGAATCAGCCCCAGCATTTT; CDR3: CASSSTSTANQPQHF
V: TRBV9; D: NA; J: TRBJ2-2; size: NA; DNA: TGTGCCAGCAGCCAGAACACCGGGGAGCTGTTTTTT; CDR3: CASSQNTGELFF
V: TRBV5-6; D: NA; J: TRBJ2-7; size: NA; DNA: TGTGCCAGCAGCTTGACCATGGAGACCTACGAGCAGTACTTC; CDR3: CASSLTMETYEQYF
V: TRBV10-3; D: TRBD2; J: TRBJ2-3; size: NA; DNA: TGTGCCATCAGTGAGTCAGCGGGGCCCACAGATACGCAGTATTTT; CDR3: CAISESAGPTDTQYF
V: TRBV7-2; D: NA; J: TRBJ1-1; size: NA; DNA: TGTGCCAGCAGCTTAGCTGGGGGCTTGAACACTGAAGCTTTCTTT; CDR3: CASSLAGGLNTEAFF
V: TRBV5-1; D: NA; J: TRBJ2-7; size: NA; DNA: TGCGCCAGCAGCTTGTGGGCAGGGTGGTTGGGCGAGCAGTACTTC; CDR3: CASSLWAGWLGEQYF
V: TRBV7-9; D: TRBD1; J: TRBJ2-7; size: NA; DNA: TGTGCCAGCAGCTTAGGGGGACAGGGGGTATACTCCTACGAGCAGTACTTC; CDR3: CASSLGGQGVYSYEQYF
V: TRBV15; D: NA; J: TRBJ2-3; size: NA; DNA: TGTGCCACCTCCGGAGGGGGCTCTAGCACAGATACGCAGTATTTT; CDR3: CATSGGGSSTDTQYF
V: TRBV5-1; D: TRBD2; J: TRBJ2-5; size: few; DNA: TGCGCCAGCAGCCTGGGAAGAGGTACTAGCGGGGGTACAGGGGAGACCCAGTACTTC; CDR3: CASSLGRGTSGGTGETQYF
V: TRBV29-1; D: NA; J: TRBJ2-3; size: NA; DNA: TGCAGCGTTGGAGAAAGGGCAGGGGTGAGCACAGATACGCAGTATTTT; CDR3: CSVGERAGVSTDTQYF
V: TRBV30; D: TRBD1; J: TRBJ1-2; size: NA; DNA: TGTGCCTGGAGTGTCACAGGGGGGAGAGGCTACACCTTC; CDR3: CAWSVTGGRGYTF
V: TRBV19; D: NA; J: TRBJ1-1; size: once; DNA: TGTGCCAGTAGTACAGGGGAAATCGGGGCTTTCTTT; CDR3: CASSTGEIGAFF
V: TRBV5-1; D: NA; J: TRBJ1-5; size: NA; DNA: TGCGCCAGCAGCTGGCTGGGACAAGATCAGCCCCAGCATTTT; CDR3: CASSWLGQDQPQHF
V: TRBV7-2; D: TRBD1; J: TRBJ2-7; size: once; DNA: TGTGCCAGCAGCTTAACCCGTTCCCGGGGACAGGGTGACGAGCAGTACTTC; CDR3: CASSLTRSRGQGDEQYF
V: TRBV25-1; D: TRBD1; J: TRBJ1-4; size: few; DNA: TGTGCCAGCACCCCGACAGGGACCGAAAAACTGTTTTTT; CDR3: CASTPTGTEKLFF
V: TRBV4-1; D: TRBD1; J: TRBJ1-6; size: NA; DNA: TGCGCCAGCAGCCAAGAAGGGACAGAGTCCTCACCCCTCCACTTT; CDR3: CASSQEGTESSPLHF
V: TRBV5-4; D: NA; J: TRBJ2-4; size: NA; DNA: TGTGCCAGCAGTGTTGAGAAAAACATTCAGTACTTC; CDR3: CASSVEKNIQYF
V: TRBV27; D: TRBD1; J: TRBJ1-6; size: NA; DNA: TGTGCCAGCAGTTTCTCCGACAGGGGGGGAAATTCACCCCTCCACTTT; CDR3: CASSFSDRGGNSPLHF
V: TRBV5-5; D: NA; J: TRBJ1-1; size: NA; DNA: TGTGCCAGCAGCTTGAGAGGGTCGGTTCATGAGAGCACTGAAGCTTTCTTT; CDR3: CASSLRGSVHESTEAFF
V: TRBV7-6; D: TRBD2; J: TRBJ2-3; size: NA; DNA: TGTGCCAGCAGCTTGCGTGCGGGAGTGGATACGCAGTATTTT; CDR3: CASSLRAGVDTQYF
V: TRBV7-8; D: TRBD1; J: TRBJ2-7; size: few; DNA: TGTGCCAGCACCCCCCACACAGGGACAGTCCCCTACGAGCAGTACTTC; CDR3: CASTPHTGTVPYEQYF
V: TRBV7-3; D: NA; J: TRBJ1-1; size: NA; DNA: TGTGCCAGCAGTGAACTAGGTGAAGCTTTCTTT; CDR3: CASSELGEAFF
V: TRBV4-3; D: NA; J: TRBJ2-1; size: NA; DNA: TGCGCCAGCAGCCAAGAAGTTTTAGTGGCGGGGACCTACAATGAGCAGTTCTTC; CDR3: CASSQEVLVAGTYNEQFF
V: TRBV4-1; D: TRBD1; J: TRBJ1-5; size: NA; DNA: TGCGCCAGCAGCTGGGACAGTAATCAGCCCCAGCATTTT; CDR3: CASSWDSNQPQHF